These T cell receptor beta chains were read from a single sample in a study of CD8 T cells in Susac syndrome. TCRdb re-called the immunoSEQ multiplex PCR reads through MiXCR, storing one row per CDR3 protein. The top ten clones hold 0.085% to 0.095% of a sample with about 120,000 distinct CDR3 sequences, around 94% of them seen once. The material sequenced was CD4+ T cells from PBMCs. The receptors were sampled from a human donor with multiple sclerosis. The conserved cysteine and the conserved F or W are not part of the CDR3 here. The order of the fields is J gene, V gene, CDR3 protein.

J: TRBJ1-2
V: TRBV6-5
CDR3: ASSYTGEGYGYT

J: TRBJ2-3
V: TRBV12-3/TRBV12-4
CDR3: ASSLAGGADTQY

J: TRBJ2-2
V: TRBV2
CDR3: ASSWQGVPTGELF

J: TRBJ2-7
V: TRBV5-1
CDR3: ASSSRPEGEQY

J: TRBJ2-1
V: TRBV7-2
CDR3: ASSPGGTGRLNEQF

J: TRBJ2-6
V: TRBV5-6
CDR3: ASSFRGGANVLT

J: TRBJ2-3
V: TRBV7-3
CDR3: ASTSGGRGSTDTQY

J: TRBJ1-1
V: TRBV19
CDR3: ASSMVPGTEAF

J: TRBJ1-6
V: TRBV7-9
CDR3: ASSLLVQVYNSPLH

J: TRBJ1-1
V: TRBV14
CDR3: ASSPSFTEAF

J: TRBJ1-5
V: TRBV30
CDR3: AWSGQGGYQPQH

J: TRBJ2-3
V: TRBV3-1
CDR3: ASSRGGGWTDTQY

J: TRBJ1-2
V: TRBV24-1
CDR3: ATSDRDSYGYT

J: TRBJ2-1
V: TRBV5-4
CDR3: ASSARRAVNEQF

J: TRBJ1-2
V: TRBV5-6
CDR3: ASSFDRFESYGYT

J: TRBJ2-2
V: TRBV10-3
CDR3: AIKRDVNTGELF

J: TRBJ1-1
V: TRBV11-2
CDR3: ASSRRQGRNTEAF

J: TRBJ1-6
V: TRBV28
CDR3: ASRRFAYNSPLH

J: TRBJ2-1
V: TRBV6-2/TRBV6-3
CDR3: ASRPTSGGVNEQF

J: TRBJ2-3
V: TRBV7-3
CDR3: ASSLLEADTQY

J: TRBJ1-4
V: TRBV30
CDR3: AWSVPAGIEKLF

J: TRBJ1-5
V: TRBV12-3/TRBV12-4
CDR3: ASSPGVYQPQH

J: TRBJ2-5
V: TRBV20-1
CDR3: SARDRGHGETQY

J: TRBJ1-1
V: TRBV19
CDR3: ASSGTGDTEAF

J: TRBJ2-7
V: TRBV28
CDR3: ASSPPGTGAHEQY

J: TRBJ1-4
V: TRBV28
CDR3: ASSSGGATNEKLF

J: TRBJ1-2
V: TRBV6-1
CDR3: AAGQGNYGYT

J: TRBJ2-7
V: TRBV9
CDR3: ASSVGDISSSYEQY

J: TRBJ2-3
V: TRBV19
CDR3: ASSHGRTADTQY

J: TRBJ2-7
V: TRBV25-1
CDR3: ASRRGGTYEQY

J: TRBJ1-1
V: TRBV7-9
CDR3: ASSLVRELLRNTEAF

J: TRBJ2-3
V: TRBV4-2
CDR3: ASSQNSLAGGSDTQY